Sequencing of this T cell receptor (beta chain) was carried out in a study of T cell repertoires in ileal Crohn's disease. Method: immunoSEQ multiplex PCR; TCRdb's copy keeps in-frame clones and lacks some. The profile shows some 15,000 clones, about 55% of them singletons. Germline CDR1 is SNHLY and CDR2 is FYNNEI. The V and J ends lost 8 bases and 7 bases, in that order; junction bases with no gene match: 14. The CDR3 totals 17 residues. This receptor was taken from an adult with Crohn's disease. What was sequenced was ileal tissue. The chain carries TRBV2 and TRBJ2-1, with 13 bases fitting TRBD2. The CDR3 DNA sequence: TGTGCCAGCGATCCCAGGACTAGCGGGAGTCATTGGAATGAGCAGTTCTTC. Residues: CASDPRTSGSHWNEQFF.